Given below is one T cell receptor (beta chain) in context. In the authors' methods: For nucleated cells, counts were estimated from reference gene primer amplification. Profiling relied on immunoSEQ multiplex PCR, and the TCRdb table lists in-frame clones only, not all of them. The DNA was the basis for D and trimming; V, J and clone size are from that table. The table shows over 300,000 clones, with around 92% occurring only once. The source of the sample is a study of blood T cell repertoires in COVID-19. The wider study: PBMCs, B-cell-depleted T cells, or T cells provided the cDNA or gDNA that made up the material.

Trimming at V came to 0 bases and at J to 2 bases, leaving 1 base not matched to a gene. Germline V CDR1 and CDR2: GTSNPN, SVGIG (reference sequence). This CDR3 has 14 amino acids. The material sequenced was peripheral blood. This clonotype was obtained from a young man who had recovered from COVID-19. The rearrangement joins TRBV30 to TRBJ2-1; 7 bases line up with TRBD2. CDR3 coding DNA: TGTGCCTGGAGTGTAAGCGGGGCCTACAATGAGCAGTTCTTC. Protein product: CAWSVSGAYNEQFF.